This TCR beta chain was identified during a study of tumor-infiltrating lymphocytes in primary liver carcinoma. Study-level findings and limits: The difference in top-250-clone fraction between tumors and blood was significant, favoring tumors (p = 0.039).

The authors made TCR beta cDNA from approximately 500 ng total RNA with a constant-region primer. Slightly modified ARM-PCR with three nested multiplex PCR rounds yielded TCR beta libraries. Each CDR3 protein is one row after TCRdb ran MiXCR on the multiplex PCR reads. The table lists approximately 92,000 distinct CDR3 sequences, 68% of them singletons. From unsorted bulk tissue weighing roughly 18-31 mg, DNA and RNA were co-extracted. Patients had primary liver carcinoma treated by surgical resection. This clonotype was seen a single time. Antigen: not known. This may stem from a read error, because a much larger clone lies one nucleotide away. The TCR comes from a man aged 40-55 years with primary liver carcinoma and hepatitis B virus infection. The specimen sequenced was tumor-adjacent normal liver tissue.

CDR3 sequence: CASSLEMGVETHYF. Written as DNA, the CDR3 is TGTGCCAGCAGCTTGGAGATGGGAGTGGAGACCCATTACTTC. This sequence joins TRBV5-4 and TRBJ2-5, with D possibly matching TRBD2 (5 bases). The CDR3 contains 14 residues. Germline-derived CDR1 and CDR2 are SGHNT and YYREEE (reference sequence).